A single sample is the source of the 17 T cell receptor beta chains below, sequenced in a study of blood T cell repertoires in COVID-19. Sequencing was performed with immunoSEQ multiplex PCR; in TCRdb, only in-frame clones are kept and a portion is missing. The sample contains some 360,000 clones, about 89% of which appear only once. The sample comprised peripheral blood. These receptors all stem from a woman aged 55-70 years with COVID-19, enrolled during active disease.

The chain joins TRBV28 to TRBJ1-2; 9 bases map to TRBD1. With 7 bases clipped from V and 2 bases from J, the junction kept 8 bases outside the gene matches. CDR1 MDHEN and CDR2 SYDVKM come from the germline V gene. There are 15 residues in the CDR3. CDR3 in amino acids: CASIGTGLVNYGYTF. The DNA of the CDR3 is TGTGCCAGCATCGGGACAGGGTTAGTGAACTATGGCTACACCTTC.

The chain uses TRBV12-5 and TRBJ1-2; D not resolved. This CDR3 is built from 12 residues. V lost 1 base and J 4 bases, leaving 4 bases between the germline ends. Germline-derived CDR1 and CDR2 are LGHNT and FRNRAP. The CDR3 reads CASGLDGYGYTF. The CDR3 DNA sequence: TGTGCTAGTGGTTTGGACGGCTATGGCTACACCTTC.

V and J are TRBV6-5 and TRBJ1-2; 8 bases agree with TRBD1. CDR3 length equals 14 residues. Germline assignment: CDR1 MNHEY and CDR2 SVGAGI. Losses at the gene ends were 0 bases for V and 8 bases for J; bases not matched to a gene: 5. The CDR3 DNA reads as TGTGCCAGCAGTTACTCGAGACAGGGGTCGGGCTACACCTTC. Its translation: CASSYSRQGSGYTF.

V gene TRBV28 combines with J gene TRBJ2-1, with 8 bases that match TRBD2. The germline gives CDR1 MDHEN, CDR2 SYDVKM. V was pared by 4 bases and J by 5 bases, with 13 bases of the junction left unmatched. CDR3 length equals 17 residues. The CDR3 spells CASSSRVLAGTNNEQFF. Here the CDR3 DNA reads TGTGCCAGCAGTTCACGGGTATTAGCGGGGACGAACAATGAGCAGTTCTTC.

This clone was observed a handful of times. The rearrangement links TRBV19 to TRBJ1-6; 9 nucleotides agree with TRBD1. V lost 7 bases, J lost 7 bases, and 2 bases stayed unmatched. The CDR3 totals 13 residues. The germline CDR1 and CDR2 sequences are LNHDA and SQIVND (reference sequence). The CDR3 DNA sequence: TGTGCCAGTATTGGACAGGGGAATTCACCCCTCCACTTT. This sequence encodes CASIGQGNSPLHF.

The chain has TRBV18 and TRBJ2-4, with D perhaps matching TRBD2 (5 bases). V lost 3 bases, J lost 6 bases, and 12 bases lay in between. CDR1 and CDR2 (germline): KGHSH, LQKENI. This CDR3 contains 14 residues. The CDR3 nucleotides are TGTGCCAGCTCACCTGCGGGTGTCGGAAACATTCAGTACTTC. Translating gives CASSPAGVGNIQYF.

This chain connects TRBV5-5 to TRBJ1-1, with a weak D call TRBD1 (5 bases). From germline, CDR1 is SGHKS and CDR2 YYEKEE (reference sequence). V lost 1 base to trimming and J lost 4 bases, with 17 bases between them. The CDR3 covers 16 residues. Here the CDR3 reads CASSLRTPPRSTEAFF. The CDR3 region has the DNA TGTGCCAGCAGCTTGCGGACACCCCCCCGAAGCACTGAAGCTTTCTTT.

The gene calls are TRBV19 and TRBJ1-2; 10 bases are shared with TRBD1. The CDR3 has 16 amino acids. Looked up from germline, CDR1 is LNHDA and CDR2 is SQIVND (reference sequence). V trimming: 6 bases; J trimming: 2 bases; junction bases outside the gene matches: 9. The chain's CDR3 is CASRPLTDRGNYGYTF. DNA for the CDR3: TGTGCCAGTAGACCCTTAACGGACAGGGGGAACTATGGCTACACCTTC.

The chain employs TRBV7-8 and TRBJ2-3; possibly TRBD2 for D (6 bases). CDR1 and CDR2 from the germline V gene are SGHVS and FQNEAQ. V gave up 5 bases and J gave up 0 bases, with 15 bases separating them. The CDR3 is 16 residues long. CDR3 sequence (DNA): TGTGCCAGCAGCAGGCGGGACGGACAAAGCACAGATACGCAGTATTTT. This sequence encodes CASSRRDGQSTDTQYF. Complete variable domain (other parts from reference TRBV7-8 and TRBJ2-3): GAGVSQSPRYKVAKRGQDVALRCDPISGHVSLFWYQQALGQGPEFLTYFQNEAQLDKSGLPSDRFFAERPEGSVSTLKIQRTQQEDSAVYLCASSRRDGQSTDTQYFGPGTRLTVL.

The chain has TRBV28 and TRBJ2-3; the match to TRBD1 covers 9 bases. After removal of 3 bases from V and 8 bases from J, the junction contained 18 bases not matched to a gene. CDR1 and CDR2 from the germline V gene are MDHEN and SYDVKM. This CDR3 is 18 amino acids long. In nucleotides, the CDR3 is TGTGCCAGCAGTTTTGACAAAGGGGGGACAGGGTTGATCGGTACGCAGTATTTT. As protein: CASSFDKGGTGLIGTQYF.

This clone was recorded only once. This chain uses TRBV12-5 with TRBJ2-3; tentative D call: TRBD1 (5 bases). Per germline, CDR1 LGHNT and CDR2 FRNRAP. The V gene lost 6 bases and the J gene lost 1 base, with 8 bases spanning the gap. The CDR3 covers 13 residues. CDR3 sequence: CASGGRGTDTQYF. Written as DNA, the CDR3 is TGTGCTAGTGGGGGCAGGGGCACAGATACGCAGTATTTT.

There are a few counts of this clone. The chain carries TRBV2 and TRBJ1-2; TRBD1 agrees at 12 bases. This CDR3 comprises 18 residues. Germline CDR1 and CDR2: SNHLY and FYNNEI. The ends lost 5 bases at V and 4 bases at J; junction bases unmatched: 14. CDR3 bases: TGTGCCAGCAGTCTATCCGGGACAGGGGGCCCCGAAGGCTATGGCTACACCTTC. Protein product: CASSLSGTGGPEGYGYTF.

The table lists this clone with a count of one. Here the CDR3 reads CASNPSGGGRSIVAFF. CDR3 nucleotide sequence: TGTGCCAGCAACCCAAGCGGGGGGGGACGATCGATCGTAGCTTTCTTT. The rearrangement joins TRBV4-2 to TRBJ1-1; weak D call: TRBD1 (5 bases). V dropped 7 bases and J dropped 10 bases, with 28 bases sitting between them. Germline V lookup: CDR1 LGHNA, CDR2 YNFKEQ. The CDR3 is made up of 16 amino acids.

The chain links TRBV29-1 to TRBJ2-3; D is unclear. CDR1 is SQVTM and CDR2 is ANQGSEA in the germline V gene. The CDR3 has 12 amino acids. V lost 3 bases to trimming and J lost 5 bases, with 9 bases between them. The CDR3 loop reads CSVDPTQDTQYF. The DNA for the CDR3 is TGCAGCGTTGACCCTACCCAAGATACGCAGTATTTT.

The V call is TRBV11-2, the J call TRBJ1-1; 12 bases are a match to TRBD1. CDR1 SGHAT and CDR2 FQNNGV come from the germline V gene. The trim removed 5 bases at V and 0 bases at J, leaving 4 bases unmatched. This CDR3 is 16 amino acids long. CDR3 in amino acids: CASSMGQGALNTEAFF. In DNA form, the CDR3 reads TGTGCCAGCAGCATGGGACAGGGGGCCTTGAACACTGAAGCTTTCTTT.

The V call is TRBV6-2 or TRBV6-3, the J call TRBJ2-7; a possible D gene is TRBD1 (6 bases). CDR1 MNHEY and CDR2 SVGEGT come from the germline V gene. The CDR3 extends over 13 amino acids. Trimming took off 3 bases at V and 7 bases at J, with 13 bases between the two ends. CDR3 sequence reads: CASSYLLRGEQYF. As DNA, the CDR3 is TGTGCCAGCAGTTATTTATTGAGGGGGGAGCAGTACTTC.

V is TRBV5-6 and J is TRBJ2-7; TRBD1 matches 10 bases. Germline lookup yields CDR1 SGHDT and CDR2 YYEEEE. This CDR3 contains 15 residues. The V and J ends lost 2 bases and 3 bases, in that order; junction bases with no gene match: 5. In DNA form, the CDR3 reads TGTGCCAGCAGCTTTGTAGGGACAGGGGACTACGAGCAGTACTTC. Encoded protein: CASSFVGTGDYEQYF.